What follows are 21 T cell receptor beta chains derived from one specimen sequenced in a study of blood T cell repertoires in COVID-19. Sequenced by immunoSEQ multiplex PCR; TCRdb stores in-frame clones only, minus some. The repertoire holds about 200,000 clones, with 86% as singletons. Sequencing was carried out using PBMCs or T cells enriched from blood (not recorded which). These receptors came from a middle-aged man with acute COVID-19.

The CDR3 protein is CCNLSEDTIYF. The CDR3 nucleotides are TGCTGTAACTTAAGCGAGGACACCATATATTTT. The chain joins TRBV20-1 to TRBJ1-3; D not certain. Germline loops: CDR1 DFQATT, CDR2 SNEGSKA (reference sequence). The CDR3 totals 11 residues.

This clone was seen a few times. The rearrangement joins TRBV30 to TRBJ2-1, with 8 bases aligning to TRBD2. The CDR3 is made up of 15 amino acids. The V gene's germline CDR1 is GTSNPN and CDR2 SVGIG (reference sequence). V shed 3 bases, J shed 4 bases, and the junction held 8 bases outside the gene matches. The CDR3 is CAWRNGGGTYNEQFF. CDR3 DNA sequence: TGTGCCTGGAGGAACGGGGGGGGCACGTACAATGAGCAGTTCTTC.

This chain links TRBV10-3 with TRBJ1-5; D is uncertain. The germline CDR1 and CDR2 sequences are ENHRY and SYGVKD. The V gene lost 8 bases and the J gene lost 2 bases, with 10 bases spanning the gap. The CDR3 contains 13 residues. CDR3 DNA sequence: TGTGCCATCTCGAGGGAAGGCAATCAGCCCCAGCATTTT. It is translated as CAISREGNQPQHF.

This sequence joins TRBV6-5 and TRBJ2-5, with 10 bases identical to TRBD1. This CDR3 comprises 15 residues. The germline CDR1 and CDR2 sequences are MNHEY and SVGAGI. V lost 5 bases and J lost 1; bases outside the gene matches: 4. Written as DNA, the CDR3 is TGTGCCAGCAGTCGGACAGGGGGGGTCCAAGAGACCCAGTACTTC. Translating it yields CASSRTGGVQETQYF.

This chain uses TRBV5-4 with TRBJ1-1; D is uncertain. V dropped 6 bases and J dropped 5 bases, with 11 bases sitting between them. The CDR3 has 12 residues. Per germline, CDR1 SGHNT and CDR2 YYREEE (reference sequence). CDR3 sequence reads: CASTGMGTEAFF. In DNA, the CDR3 is TGTGCCAGCACCGGGATGGGGACTGAAGCTTTCTTT.

The chain links TRBV9 to TRBJ2-1, with 7 bases identical to TRBD1. Germline CDR1 is SGDLS and CDR2 is YYNGEE. The CDR3 spans 13 residues. The V gene end was trimmed by 4 bases and the J gene end by 10 bases; junction bases not matched to a gene: 8. The CDR3: CASSLSYRGEQFF. CDR3 DNA sequence: TGTGCCAGCAGCTTATCTTACAGGGGAGAGCAGTTCTTC.

The chain recombines TRBV30 with TRBJ2-5, with 7 bases lining up with TRBD1. There are 11 residues in the CDR3. V lost 3 bases, J lost 7 bases, and 2 bases stayed unmatched. The germline gives CDR1 GTSNPN, CDR2 SVGIG (reference sequence). The CDR3 DNA sequence: TGTGCCTGGAGCCCAGGGGGGACCCAGTACTTC. It yields the protein CAWSPGGTQYF. The entire variable domain, with the rest obtained from reference TRBV30 and TRBJ2-5, is as follows: SQTIHQWPATLVQPVGSPLSLECTVEGTSNPNLYWYRQAAGRGLQLLFYSVGIGQISSEVPQNLSASRPQDRQFILSSKKLLLSDSGFYLCAWSPGGTQYFGPGTRLLVL.

The J gene is TRBJ1-4, the V gene TRBV29-1, with 11 bases lining up with TRBD1. This CDR3 is 12 amino acids long. Germline loops: CDR1 SQVTM, CDR2 ANQGSEA. With V trimmed by 6 bases and J by 7 bases, 1 base remained unmatched. The CDR3 DNA sequence: TGCAGCGTAGGGACAGGGGGTGAAAAACTGTTTTTT. It yields the protein CSVGTGGEKLFF.

The chain links TRBV11-2 to TRBJ2-5, with TRBD1 matching 9 bases. V gave up 1 base and J gave up 5 bases; unmatched junction bases: 11. The V gene's germline CDR1 is SGHAT and CDR2 FQNNGV. The CDR3 runs 17 residues. The CDR3 nucleotides are TGTGCCAGCAGCTTAGGACCCCGGACAGGGGCGGGTGAGACCCAGTACTTC. Amino acid sequence: CASSLGPRTGAGETQYF.

This clone was observed a single time. The V gene is TRBV6-5, the J gene TRBJ2-7; D uncertain. There are 14 residues in the CDR3. Per germline, CDR1 MNHEY and CDR2 SVGAGI. V was clipped by 5 bases and J by 3 bases, with 14 bases between them. CDR3 in DNA: TGTGCCAGCAGTCCGAGACTGGAGCGCTACGAGCAGTACTTC. Translating it yields CASSPRLERYEQYF.

A single count supports this clone. This chain uses TRBV2 with TRBJ2-7; possible D gene TRBD1, 6 bases. V lost 6 bases and J 5 bases, leaving 17 bases between the germline ends. Looked up from germline, CDR1 is SNHLY and CDR2 is FYNNEI. The CDR3 runs 14 residues. The CDR3 DNA sequence: TGTGCCAGCAGCCCACAGGGCTATAGGAACGAGCAGTACTTC. Amino acids: CASSPQGYRNEQYF.

The chain joins TRBV30 to TRBJ2-7; 13 bases match TRBD2. Germline CDR1 and CDR2: GTSNPN and SVGIG (reference sequence). The CDR3 extends over 12 amino acids. The V and J ends lost 5 bases and 5 bases, in that order; junction bases with no gene match: 0. The CDR3 coding sequence is TGTGCCTGGGGGACTAGCGGGAACGAGCAGTACTTC. Translated: CAWGTSGNEQYF.

This clone was seen only a few times. The chain joins TRBV3-1 (or the pseudogene TRBV3-2) to TRBJ2-3; TRBD2 is a possible D gene (7 bases). The V gene lost 0 bases and the J gene lost 0 bases, with 10 bases spanning the gap. CDR3 size: 16 residues. Germline CDR1 and CDR2: LGHDT and YNNKEL (reference sequence). The chain's CDR3 is CASSQDGGASTDTQYF. DNA for the CDR3: TGTGCCAGCAGCCAAGATGGGGGGGCTAGCACAGATACGCAGTATTTT.

The CDR3 bases are TGCGCCAGCAGCCACCAGGGTCCCCCCGATGGGGAGCAGTTCTTC. Translating gives CASSHQGPPDGEQFF. The chain couples TRBV5-1 to TRBJ2-1; perhaps TRBD1 as D (5 bases). The CDR3 is 15 amino acids. Germline V gene lookup returns CDR1 SGHRS and CDR2 YFSETQ. Trimming pared 4 bases from V and 10 bases from J, leaving 21 bases between. The full variable domain, rest sourced from reference TRBV5-1 and TRBJ2-1, is KAGVTQTPRYLIKTRGQQVTLSCSPISGHRSVSWYQQTPGQGLQFLFEYFSETQRNKGNFPGRFSGRQFSNSRSEMNVSTLELGDSALYLCASSHQGPPDGEQFFGPGTRLTVL.

V and J are TRBV27 and TRBJ1-5; D is uncertain. This CDR3 contains 13 residues. CDR1 and CDR2 from the germline V gene are MNHEY and SMNVEV (reference sequence). Trimming stripped 6 bases from V and 5 bases from J, with 11 bases between. CDR3 nucleotide sequence: TGTGCCAGCAGGCCGAGCGGAGATCAGCCCCAGCATTTT. This sequence encodes CASRPSGDQPQHF.

The gene calls are TRBV6-2 or TRBV6-3 and TRBJ2-2; D is possibly TRBD2 (5 bases). V lost 2 bases to trimming and J lost 1 base, with 11 bases between them. The CDR3 totals 16 residues. CDR1 is MNHEY and CDR2 is SVGEGT in the germline V gene. CDR3 in DNA: TGTGCCAGCAGTTACCCCCCGGGAATGAACACCGGGGAGCTGTTTTTT. Its protein product is CASSYPPGMNTGELFF.

In its sample, this clone was seen once. The V gene is TRBV4-1, the J gene TRBJ2-1; 7 bases line up with TRBD2. This CDR3 comprises 13 residues. Per the germline V gene, CDR1 is MGHRA and CDR2 is YSYEKL. Losses at the gene ends were 4 bases for V and 3 bases for J; bases not matched to a gene: 0. The CDR3 DNA reads as TGCGCCAGCAGCCGGACTAGCTACAATGAGCAGTTCTTC. Translated, it gives CASSRTSYNEQFF.

V and J are TRBV30 and TRBJ2-1, with a weak D call TRBD2 (6 bases). Germline loops: CDR1 GTSNPN, CDR2 SVGIG (reference sequence). Trimming cost V 5 bases and J 9 bases, with 23 bases left between them. CDR3 length: 15 amino acids. CDR3 region: CAWEDRRGTRGEQFF. DNA of the CDR3: TGTGCCTGGGAAGATCGACGGGGGACTCGGGGTGAGCAGTTCTTC. The whole variable domain, remainder taken from reference TRBV30 and TRBJ2-1, is SQTIHQWPATLVQPVGSPLSLECTVEGTSNPNLYWYRQAAGRGLQLLFYSVGIGQISSEVPQNLSASRPQDRQFILSSKKLLLSDSGFYLCAWEDRRGTRGEQFFGPGTRLTVL.

As to this clone: Other DNA sequences from this sample encode an identical CDR3 as well. The chain employs TRBV19 and TRBJ2-2; D is unclear. The V gene's germline CDR1 is LNHDA and CDR2 SQIVND (reference sequence). There are 13 residues in the CDR3. Trimming removed 2 bases at V and 5 bases at J, with 6 bases between. The CDR3 loop is CASSIPGTGELFF. The DNA of the CDR3 is TGTGCCAGTAGTATACCAGGAACCGGGGAGCTGTTTTTT.

The rearrangement joins TRBV7-7 to TRBJ2-5; possible D gene TRBD2, 5 bases. Germline CDR1 SSHAT, CDR2 FNYEAQ (reference sequence). V dropped 5 bases and J dropped 2 bases, with 15 bases sitting between them. The CDR3 loop spans 15 amino acids. CDR3 bases: TGTGCCAGCAGCCATCGATTAGCGCTACAAGAGACCCAGTACTTC. This encodes CASSHRLALQETQYF.

The V call is TRBV20-1, the J call TRBJ1-4; D call uncertain. This CDR3 has 11 residues. Per the germline V gene, CDR1 is DFQATT and CDR2 is SNEGSKA (reference sequence). V was pared by 4 bases and J by 7 bases, with 7 bases between. The chain's CDR3 is CSATRVEKLFF. CDR3 sequence (DNA): TGCAGTGCTACTCGGGTTGAAAAACTGTTTTTT.